The 11 T cell receptor beta chains presented below share a single source sample, sequenced in a study of patients and donors after allogeneic stem cell transplantation. TCRdb reanalysed the RT-PCR reads using MiXCR and keeps one entry per CDR3 protein. This table has more than 850,000 distinct CDR3 sequences, approximately 18% appearing once. Sequenced material: blood, either unsorted or a sorted T cell fraction (not recorded which). These receptors were collected from a human donor who was either an allogeneic HSCT recipient or a stem cell or donor lymphocyte infusion donor (not recorded which). It is not recorded whose cells these are; they may come from a transplant donor.

This clonotype was detected only a few times. The chain joins TRBV20-1 to TRBJ2-7; 11 bases map to TRBD1. The length of the CDR3 is 14 residues. Germline CDR1 is DFQATT and CDR2 is SNEGSKA (reference sequence). The junction had 9 bases not matched to a gene; V was cut back by 3 bases and J by 8 bases. CDR3 residues: CSASALGQGEKQYF. DNA of the CDR3: TGCAGTGCTAGTGCGTTGGGACAGGGGGAAAAGCAGTACTTC.

This clonotype was counted between two and nine times. The rearrangement joins TRBV6-4 to TRBJ2-3, with TRBD2 matching over 8 bases. Germline V gene lookup returns CDR1 MRHNA and CDR2 SNTAGT. The V segment lost 3 bases and the J segment 4 bases; nucleotides outside the gene matches: 0. The CDR3 covers 13 residues. In DNA form, the CDR3 reads TGTGCCAGCAGTGAACTAGCGGCAGATACGCAGTATTTT. Translation gives CASSELAADTQYF.

V gene TRBV6-2 or TRBV6-3 combines with J gene TRBJ2-7, with TRBD2 as a possible D gene (7 bases). Trimming pared 8 bases from V and 6 bases from J, leaving 14 bases between. Germline V gene data show CDR1 as MNHEY and CDR2 as SVGEGT. CDR3 size: 12 residues. CDR3 nucleotide sequence: TGTGCCAGCGGACCCGGGGGGCGCGAGCAGTACTTC. This gives the protein CASGPGGREQYF.

This clonotype has just a few counts. V and J are TRBV12-3 or TRBV12-4 and TRBJ2-3; D gene ambiguous. Trimming left V 5 bases short and J 3 bases short, with 15 bases between. This CDR3 comprises 15 residues. The CDR3 is CASSPISKRTDTQYF. CDR3 in DNA: TGTGCCAGCAGTCCAATCTCAAAACGGACAGATACGCAGTATTTT.

This clonotype was picked up a small number of times. The rearrangement uses TRBV25-1 and TRBJ2-5, with TRBD2 identical over 10 bases. The CDR3 is 18 residues long. The germline V gene has CDR1 MGHDK and CDR2 SYGVNS. Germline trimming cut 2 bases from V and 1 base from J; bases unmatched to any gene: 10. The CDR3 DNA reads as TGTGCCAGCAGTGAAGGGGTCATAGCGGGGGGCCTCCAAGAGACCCAGTACTTC. As protein: CASSEGVIAGGLQETQYF.

V gene TRBV12-3 or TRBV12-4 combines with J gene TRBJ1-4; D remains ambiguous. Trimming left V 1 base short and J 6 bases short, with 12 bases between. The CDR3 covers 15 residues. The DNA for the CDR3 is TGTGCCAGCAGTTTAGGGGAGGGCCCCCATGAAAAACTGTTTTTT. Residues: CASSLGEGPHEKLFF.

This clonotype occurred a few times. This chain connects TRBV12-3 or TRBV12-4 to TRBJ1-6; possibly TRBD1 for D (5 bases). Trimming pared 7 bases from V and 9 bases from J, leaving 16 bases between. The CDR3 spans 14 residues. CDR3 coding DNA: TGTGCCAGCATCGCCGGGACCCTATCTTCACCCCTCCACTTT. Protein product: CASIAGTLSSPLHF.

This clonotype appeared a few times. V gene TRBV6-1 combines with J gene TRBJ1-1; TRBD1 might be the D (6 bases). The CDR3 is made up of 15 amino acids. V lost 7 bases, J lost 5 bases, and 20 bases lay in between. Germline V lookup: CDR1 MNHNS, CDR2 SASEGT. The CDR3: CASTRGTGVWTEAFF. DNA of the CDR3: TGTGCCAGCACTAGGGGGACCGGGGTTTGGACTGAAGCTTTCTTT.

There are a few counts of this clonotype. The chain is built from TRBV6-5 and TRBJ2-1; D is perhaps TRBD1 (5 bases). The CDR3 has 14 amino acids. Germline CDR1 MNHEY, CDR2 SVGAGI. The V end was cut by 2 bases, the J end by 7 bases, with 12 bases between. The CDR3 protein is CASSYPRRTNEQFF. The CDR3 DNA reads as TGTGCCAGCAGTTACCCCAGACGGACAAATGAGCAGTTCTTC.

Points on this clonotype: Since a much larger clone is just one base distant, this may be a read error. The DNA of the CDR3 is TGTGCCAGCAACCTCGGTGAAGCTTTCTTT. Its protein is CASNLGEAFF. The chain couples TRBV12-3 or TRBV12-4 to TRBJ1-1; D uncertain. The CDR3 is made up of 10 amino acids. V dropped 7 bases and J dropped 7 bases, with 7 bases sitting between them.

The genes are TRBV12-3 or TRBV12-4 and TRBJ1-1; tentatively, D is TRBD1 (6 bases). CDR3 size: 15 residues. Trimming took off 2 bases at V and 1 base at J, with 11 bases between the two ends. DNA for the CDR3: TGTGCCAGCAGTTTAAGACAGGACGGGAACACTGAAGCTTTCTTT. It is translated as CASSLRQDGNTEAFF.